These 5 T cell receptor beta chains came from one sample sequenced in a study of T cells after yellow fever vaccination. Each CDR3 protein is one row after TCRdb ran MiXCR on the 5' RACE reads. The profile shows more than 1,000 distinct CDR3 sequences, approximately 54% of them singletons. The starting material was PBMCs, either bulk or a sorted T-cell subset (CD4+, CD8+, memory, or dextramer-sorted; not recorded which), obtained on the day of the yellow fever booster vaccination. These receptors were collected from a man younger than 30 who received the YFV17D yellow fever vaccine.

The V and J genes are TRBV28 and TRBJ2-3; D unclear. Deletions cut 1 base from V and 3 bases from J, with 14 bases between. Germline CDR1 reads MDHEN; CDR2 reads SYDVKM. This CDR3 spans 16 amino acids. The CDR3 DNA is TGTGCCAGCAGTTTATTCCCCCAGAAATTAACAGATACGCAGTATTTT. Translated, it gives CASSLFPQKLTDTQYF.

In this sample, this clonotype is large. The V gene is TRBV7-2, the J gene TRBJ1-3; D gene ambiguous. The germline CDR1 and CDR2 sequences are SGHTA and FQGNSA. V lost 0 bases, J lost 4 bases, and 16 bases lay in between. CDR3 size: 17 residues. CDR3 in DNA: TGTGCCAGCAGCTTAGCTATCCGGCGATACTCCGGAAACACCATATATTTT. Translated, it gives CASSLAIRRYSGNTIYF.

The rearrangement joins TRBV20-1 to TRBJ2-3; 8 nucleotides line up with TRBD1. Germline values: CDR1 DFQATT, CDR2 SNEGSKA (reference sequence). The CDR3 loop spans 13 amino acids. The V and J ends lost 5 bases and 6 bases, in that order; junction bases with no gene match: 7. The CDR3 DNA is TGCAGTGCTCCCGACAGGGGACTGGATACGCAGTATTTT. Encoded protein: CSAPDRGLDTQYF.

The V and J genes are TRBV29-1 and TRBJ2-7; D is perhaps TRBD1 or TRBD2 (7 bases each). The V gene's germline CDR1 is SQVTM and CDR2 ANQGSEA. Trimming cost V 0 bases and J 2 bases, with 11 bases left between them. The CDR3 totals 14 residues. This CDR3 is CSVEDRGGTYEQYF. The CDR3, as DNA: TGCAGCGTTGAAGACAGGGGGGGAACCTACGAGCAGTACTTC.

This clonotype came up a few times. The chain couples TRBV7-2 to TRBJ2-3; 12 bases agree with TRBD2. V was pared by 1 base and J by 1 base, with 3 bases of the junction left unmatched. The CDR3 consists of 17 residues. Germline lookup yields CDR1 SGHTA and CDR2 FQGNSA. The CDR3 is CASSLVASGGGTDTQYF. CDR3 DNA sequence: TGTGCCAGCAGCTTAGTAGCTAGCGGGGGGGGCACAGATACGCAGTATTTT.